The clone carrying this TCR beta chain was seen many times. Its antigen remains unidentified. This sample is drawn from a study of regulatory T cells in long-lasting Graves disease. Looking at the study overall: The study counted Graves' disease as persistent given over 5 years of antithyroid drugs and positive TSH receptor antibodies.

Time point specified: persistent/refractory GD, antithyroid drugs over 5 years with positive TRAb. The authors made the TCR library using RNA they extracted from PBMCs. CDR3-region Arm-PCR and iRepertoire HTBI primers produced the TCR beta libraries. TCRdb reprocessed the multiplex PCR reads with MiXCR, giving one entry per CDR3 protein. The sample yields a few hundred thousand distinct CDR3 sequences, roughly 21% seen once. Study-level points and caveats: In persistent patients, shared public clonotypes (2,741) outnumbered those in new patients (around 1,000). Reduced TCR diversity was observed in persistent Graves' patients versus newly diagnosed patients. TRBV28, TRBJ1-2 and TRBJ2-5 emerged as the favored segments in persistent disease.

The CDR3 is 14 residues long. Trimming took 2 bases from V and 4 from J; bases not matched to a gene: 7. The germline V gene encodes CDR1 DFQATT and CDR2 SNEGSKA (reference sequence). The sample in question was peripheral blood mononuclear cells (PBMCs), obtained when the disease was refractory, from a patient treated with antithyroid drugs. V gene TRBV20-1 combines with J gene TRBJ2-7; 8 bases align to TRBD1. This TCR derives from a female donor with Graves disease. CDR3 nucleotides: TGCAGTGCTAGACGGGGACAGGTCCAGTACGAGCAGTACTTC. The encoded protein is CSARRGQVQYEQYF.